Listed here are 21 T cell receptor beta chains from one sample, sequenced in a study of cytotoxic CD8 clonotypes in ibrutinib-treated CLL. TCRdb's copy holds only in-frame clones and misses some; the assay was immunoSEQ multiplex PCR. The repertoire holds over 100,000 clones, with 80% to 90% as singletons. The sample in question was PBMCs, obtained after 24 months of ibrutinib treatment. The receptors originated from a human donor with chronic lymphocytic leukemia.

As DNA, the CDR3 is TGTGCCTGGGCCTCGGGAGGGAGCGGCTACACCTTC. It translates to CAWASGGSGYTF. The chain joins TRBV30 to TRBJ1-2; D is unresolved. V gave up 5 bases and J gave up 8 bases, with 15 bases separating them. The germline CDR1 and CDR2 sequences are GTSNPN and SVGIG (reference sequence). The CDR3 extends over 12 amino acids.

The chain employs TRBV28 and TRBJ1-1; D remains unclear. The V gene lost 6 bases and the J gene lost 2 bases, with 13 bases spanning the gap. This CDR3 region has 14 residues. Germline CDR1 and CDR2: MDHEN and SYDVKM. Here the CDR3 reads CASSSPGFNTEAFF. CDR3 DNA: TGTGCCAGCAGCTCGCCAGGATTCAACACTGAAGCTTTCTTT.

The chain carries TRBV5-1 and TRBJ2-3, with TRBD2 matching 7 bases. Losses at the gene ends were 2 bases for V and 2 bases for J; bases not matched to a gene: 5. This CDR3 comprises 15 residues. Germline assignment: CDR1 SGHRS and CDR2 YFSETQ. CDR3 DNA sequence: TGCGCCAGCAGCTTCCTGACTAGCCACACAGATACGCAGTATTTT. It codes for CASSFLTSHTDTQYF.

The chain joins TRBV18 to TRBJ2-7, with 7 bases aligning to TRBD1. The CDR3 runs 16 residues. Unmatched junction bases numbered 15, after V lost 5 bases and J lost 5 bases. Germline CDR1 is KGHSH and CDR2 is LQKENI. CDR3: CASSGSRGLLSDEQYF. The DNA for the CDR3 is TGTGCCAGCTCAGGATCGAGGGGGCTTCTTTCTGACGAGCAGTACTTC.

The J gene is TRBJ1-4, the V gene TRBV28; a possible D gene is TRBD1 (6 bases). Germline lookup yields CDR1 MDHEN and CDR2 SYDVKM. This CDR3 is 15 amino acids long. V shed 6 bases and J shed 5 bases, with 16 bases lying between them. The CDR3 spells CASRVEDRRNEKLFF. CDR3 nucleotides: TGTGCCAGCAGAGTCGAGGACAGAAGAAATGAAAAACTGTTTTTT.

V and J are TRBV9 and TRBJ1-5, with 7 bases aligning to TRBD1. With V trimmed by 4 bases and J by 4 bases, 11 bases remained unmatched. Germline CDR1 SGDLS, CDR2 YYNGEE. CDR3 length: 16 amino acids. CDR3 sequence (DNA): TGTGCCAGCAGCCCAAGGGAAGGGGGCGCGAATCAGCCCCAGCATTTT. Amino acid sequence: CASSPREGGANQPQHF.

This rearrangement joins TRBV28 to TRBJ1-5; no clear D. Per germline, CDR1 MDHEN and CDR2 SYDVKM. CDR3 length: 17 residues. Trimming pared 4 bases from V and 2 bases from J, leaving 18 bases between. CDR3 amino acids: CASSSIRTGQGNQPQHF. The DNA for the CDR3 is TGTGCCAGCAGTTCGATCCGGACCGGGCAGGGCAATCAGCCCCAGCATTTT.

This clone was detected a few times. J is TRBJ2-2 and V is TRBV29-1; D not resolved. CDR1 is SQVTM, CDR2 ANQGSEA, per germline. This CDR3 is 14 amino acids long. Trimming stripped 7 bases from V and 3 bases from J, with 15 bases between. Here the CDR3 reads CSARIGWDTGELFF. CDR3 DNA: TGCAGCGCTCGAATAGGGTGGGACACCGGGGAGCTGTTTTTT.

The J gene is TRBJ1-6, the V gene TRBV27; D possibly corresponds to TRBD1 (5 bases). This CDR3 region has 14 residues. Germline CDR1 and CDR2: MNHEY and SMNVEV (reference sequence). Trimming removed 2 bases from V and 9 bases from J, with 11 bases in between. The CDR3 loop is CASSLGGASSPLHF. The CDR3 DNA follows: TGTGCCAGCAGTTTAGGTGGGGCTAGTTCACCCCTCCACTTT.

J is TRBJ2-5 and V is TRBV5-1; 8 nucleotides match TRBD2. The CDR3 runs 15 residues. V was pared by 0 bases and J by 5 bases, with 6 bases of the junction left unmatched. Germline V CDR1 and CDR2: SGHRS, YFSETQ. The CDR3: CASSLAGGRAETQYF. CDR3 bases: TGCGCCAGCAGCTTGGCGGGGGGGCGAGCGGAGACCCAGTACTTC.

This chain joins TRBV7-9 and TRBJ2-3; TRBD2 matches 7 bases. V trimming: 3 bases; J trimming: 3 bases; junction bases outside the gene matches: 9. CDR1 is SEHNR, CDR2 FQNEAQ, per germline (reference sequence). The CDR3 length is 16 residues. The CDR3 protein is CASSFQRGLRTDTQYF. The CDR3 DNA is TGTGCCAGCAGCTTCCAGCGGGGATTGAGAACAGATACGCAGTATTTT. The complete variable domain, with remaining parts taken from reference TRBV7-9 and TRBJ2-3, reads DTGVSQNPRHKITKRGQNVTFRCDPISEHNRLYWYRQTLGQGPEFLTYFQNEAQLEKSRLLSDRFSAERPKGSFSTLEIQRTEQGDSAMYLCASSFQRGLRTDTQYFGPGTRLTVL.

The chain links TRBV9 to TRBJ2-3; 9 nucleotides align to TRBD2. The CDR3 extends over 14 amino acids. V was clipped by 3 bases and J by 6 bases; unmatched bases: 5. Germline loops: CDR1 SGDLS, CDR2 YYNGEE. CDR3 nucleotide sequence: TGTGCCAGCAGCGCCGGGACTAGCCCTGATACGCAGTATTTT. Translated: CASSAGTSPDTQYF. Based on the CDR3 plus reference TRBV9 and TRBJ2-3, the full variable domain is DSGVTQTPKHLITATGQRVTLRCSPRSGDLSVYWYQQSLDQGLQFLIQYYNGEERAKGNILERFSAQQFPDLHSELNLSSLELGDSALYFCASSAGTSPDTQYFGPGTRLTVL.

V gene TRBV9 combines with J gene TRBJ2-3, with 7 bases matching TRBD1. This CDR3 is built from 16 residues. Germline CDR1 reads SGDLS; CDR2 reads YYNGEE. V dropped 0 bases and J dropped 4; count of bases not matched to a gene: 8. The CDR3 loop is CASSVGIRGRADTQYF. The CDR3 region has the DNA TGTGCCAGCAGCGTAGGAATTAGGGGGCGCGCAGATACGCAGTATTTT.

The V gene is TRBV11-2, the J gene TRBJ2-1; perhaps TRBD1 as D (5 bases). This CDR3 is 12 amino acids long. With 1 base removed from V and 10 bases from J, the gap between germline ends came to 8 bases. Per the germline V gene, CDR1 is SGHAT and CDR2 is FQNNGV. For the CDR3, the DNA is TGTGCCAGCAGCTTAGCAACAGGCGAGCAGTTCTTC. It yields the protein CASSLATGEQFF.

The CDR3 spells CASVGLAGGVTDTQYF. In DNA, the CDR3 is TGTGCCAGCGTCGGACTAGCGGGAGGGGTTACAGATACGCAGTATTTT. The chain combines TRBV18 with TRBJ2-3; the match to TRBD2 covers 15 bases. V dropped 8 bases and J dropped 3; count of bases not matched to a gene: 6. This CDR3 is built from 16 residues. Germline CDR1 and CDR2: KGHSH and LQKENI. The full variable domain, with the rest looked up from reference TRBV18 and TRBJ2-3, is NAGVMQNPRHLVRRRGQEARLRCSPMKGHSHVYWYRQLPEEGLKFMVYLQKENIIDESGMPKERFSAEFPKEGPSILRIQQVVRGDSAAYFCASVGLAGGVTDTQYFGPGTRLTVL.

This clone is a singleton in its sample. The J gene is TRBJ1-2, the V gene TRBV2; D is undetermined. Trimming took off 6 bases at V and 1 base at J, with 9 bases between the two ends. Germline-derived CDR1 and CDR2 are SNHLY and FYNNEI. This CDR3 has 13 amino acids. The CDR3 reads CASSWSLNYGYTF. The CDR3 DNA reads TGTGCCAGCAGCTGGAGCCTTAACTATGGCTACACCTTC.

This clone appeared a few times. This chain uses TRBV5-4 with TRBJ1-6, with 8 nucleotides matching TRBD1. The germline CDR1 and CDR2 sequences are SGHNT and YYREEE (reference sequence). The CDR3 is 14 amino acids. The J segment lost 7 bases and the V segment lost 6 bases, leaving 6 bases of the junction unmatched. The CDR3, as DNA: TGTGCCAGCAACACGGACAGGGTGAATTCACCCCTCCACTTT. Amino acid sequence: CASNTDRVNSPLHF.

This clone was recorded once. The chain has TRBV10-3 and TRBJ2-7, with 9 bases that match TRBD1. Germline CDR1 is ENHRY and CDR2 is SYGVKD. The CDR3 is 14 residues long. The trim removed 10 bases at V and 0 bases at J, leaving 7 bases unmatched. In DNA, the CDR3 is TGTGCCACGACAAAGGACAGGGGCTCCTACGAGCAGTACTTC. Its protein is CATTKDRGSYEQYF.

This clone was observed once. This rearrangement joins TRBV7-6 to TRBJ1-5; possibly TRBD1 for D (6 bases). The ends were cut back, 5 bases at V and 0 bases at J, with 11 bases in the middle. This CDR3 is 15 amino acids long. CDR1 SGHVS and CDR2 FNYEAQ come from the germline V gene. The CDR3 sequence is CASSPGQTSNQPQHF. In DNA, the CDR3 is TGTGCCAGCAGCCCCGGACAGACTAGCAATCAGCCCCAGCATTTT.

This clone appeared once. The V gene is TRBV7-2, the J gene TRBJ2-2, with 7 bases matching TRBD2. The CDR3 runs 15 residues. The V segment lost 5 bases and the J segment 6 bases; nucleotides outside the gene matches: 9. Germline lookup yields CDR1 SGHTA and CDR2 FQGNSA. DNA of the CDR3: TGTGCCAGCAGCGGGGGGAGGGCCAGGGCCGGGGAGCTGTTTTTT. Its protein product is CASSGGRARAGELFF.

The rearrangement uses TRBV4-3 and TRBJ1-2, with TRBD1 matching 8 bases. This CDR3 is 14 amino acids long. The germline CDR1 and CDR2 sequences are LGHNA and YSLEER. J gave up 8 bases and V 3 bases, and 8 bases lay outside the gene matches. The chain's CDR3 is CASSQPGQVGGYTF. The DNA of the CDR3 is TGCGCCAGCAGCCAGCCGGGACAGGTGGGAGGCTACACCTTC.